Below, 26 T cell receptor beta chains from the same sample are listed, as sequenced in a study of blood T cell repertoires in COVID-19. The data were produced by immunoSEQ multiplex PCR, yet TCRdb's version contains in-frame clones alone and is incomplete. The sample has approximately 260,000 clones; approximately 85% are singletons. Sequencing used peripheral blood. These receptors were taken from a woman aged 70-85 years with acute or convalescent COVID-19.

The rearrangement joins TRBV18 to TRBJ1-6; D gene uncertain. Per the germline V gene, CDR1 is KGHSH and CDR2 is LQKENI. The CDR3 loop spans 15 amino acids. V was cut by 3 bases and J by 9 bases, with 15 bases left in between. CDR3 nucleotides: TGTGCCAGCTCACCTCGAGGGAGGGAGGTTTCACCCCTCCACTTT. Amino acid sequence: CASSPRGREVSPLHF.

A few counts support this clone. This chain links TRBV10-2 with TRBJ2-5, with 15 bases identical to TRBD2. CDR3 length: 16 amino acids. Per the germline V gene, CDR1 is WSHSY and CDR2 is SAAADI. V dropped 6 bases and J dropped 5; count of bases not matched to a gene: 7. The DNA of the CDR3 is TGCGCCAGCAGGATGGGACTAGCGGGGGGTTGGGAGACCCAGTACTTC. Translation: CASRMGLAGGWETQYF.

Here the CDR3 reads CASSVRGGINEKLFF. The CDR3 DNA reads TGTGCCAGCAGCGTAAGAGGGGGTATTAATGAAAAACTGTTTTTT. This sequence joins TRBV3-1 (or the pseudogene TRBV3-2) and TRBJ1-4; D may be TRBD1 (6 bases). The V gene lost 5 bases and the J gene lost 4 bases, with 14 bases spanning the gap. CDR3 length: 15 residues. In germline, CDR1 is LGHDT, CDR2 YNNKEL (reference sequence).

This chain uses TRBV11-2 with TRBJ1-5; D is unresolved. Germline V CDR1 and CDR2: SGHAT, FQNNGV. The CDR3 length is 13 residues. V lost 1 base and J lost 8, with 9 bases in between. CDR3: CASSLGEMEPQHF. The CDR3 DNA sequence: TGTGCCAGCAGCTTAGGTGAGATGGAGCCCCAGCATTTT.

CDR3 protein: CASSPYHNTEAFF. CDR3 DNA: TGTGCCAGCAGCCCCTACCATAACACTGAAGCTTTCTTT. The chain links TRBV11-3 to TRBJ1-1; the D is unclear. Germline lookup yields CDR1 SGHNT and CDR2 YENEEA. Trimming cost V 5 bases and J 2 bases, with 9 bases left between them. The CDR3 is made up of 13 amino acids.

The V call is TRBV2, the J call TRBJ2-7; tentative D call: TRBD1 (7 bases). The CDR3 extends over 14 amino acids. Trimming took off 6 bases at V and 3 bases at J, with 15 bases between the two ends. Germline V gene lookup returns CDR1 SNHLY and CDR2 FYNNEI. CDR3 sequence reads: CASRTRGTVYEQYF. DNA of the CDR3: TGTGCCAGCAGGACTAGGGGGACAGTCTACGAGCAGTACTTC.

The rearrangement links TRBV6-5 to TRBJ1-1; possible D gene TRBD1, 6 bases. Trimming took 6 bases from V and 10 from J, leaving 18 bases between them. The CDR3 is made up of 13 amino acids. Germline V gene lookup returns CDR1 MNHEY and CDR2 SVGAGI. The chain's CDR3 is CASRGGATGRAFF. The CDR3 coding sequence is TGTGCCAGCAGGGGGGGGGCGACAGGTCGAGCTTTCTTT.

This chain joins TRBV18 and TRBJ1-5; no reliable D call. The V end lost 1 base, the J end lost 3 bases, and 13 bases lay between the germline ends. CDR3 length: 16 residues. Germline values: CDR1 KGHSH, CDR2 LQKENI. CDR3: CASSPQGGRNNQPQHF. The CDR3 nucleotides read TGTGCCAGCTCACCACAGGGAGGAAGGAACAATCAGCCCCAGCATTTT. Filled out from reference TRBV18 and TRBJ1-5, the complete variable domain reads NAGVMQNPRHLVRRRGQEARLRCSPMKGHSHVYWYRQLPEEGLKFMVYLQKENIIDESGMPKERFSAEFPKEGPSILRIQQVVRGDSAAYFCASSPQGGRNNQPQHFGDGTRLSIL.

This sequence joins TRBV4-1 and TRBJ1-2; D remains ambiguous. The V end was cut by 2 bases, the J end by 8 bases, with 15 bases between. This CDR3 has 14 amino acids. Germline CDR1 and CDR2: MGHRA and YSYEKL. CDR3 in DNA: TGCGCCAGCAGCCAACTGGAGCTGAATTCGGGCTACACCTTC. Translation: CASSQLELNSGYTF.

V usage is TRBV5-5 and J usage is TRBJ2-7; 7 bases agree with TRBD1. The junction had 7 bases not matched to a gene; V was cut back by 6 bases and J by 4 bases. Germline CDR1 is SGHKS and CDR2 is YYEKEE (reference sequence). The CDR3 has 13 amino acids. CDR3 sequence (DNA): TGTGCCAGCAACAGACAGGGACCGTACGAGCAGTACTTC. Encoded protein: CASNRQGPYEQYF.

CDR3 region: CASSQANGLNTEAFF. The CDR3 DNA reads as TGCGCCAGCAGCCAAGCAAACGGACTAAACACTGAAGCTTTCTTT. The chain has TRBV4-1 and TRBJ1-1; unclear D gene. Germline CDR1 MGHRA, CDR2 YSYEKL. V dropped 1 base and J dropped 2 bases, with 11 bases sitting between them. The CDR3 contains 15 residues.

V is TRBV29-1 and J is TRBJ1-2; 8 bases line up with TRBD1. CDR3 length: 13 amino acids. From germline, CDR1 is SQVTM and CDR2 ANQGSEA. V lost 6 bases, J lost 8 bases, and 11 bases stayed unmatched. The CDR3 here is CSVAPQGAGGYTF. CDR3 DNA sequence: TGCAGCGTCGCGCCGCAGGGGGCTGGCGGCTACACCTTC.

The chain uses TRBV29-1 and TRBJ2-7; TRBD1 matches at 10 bases. CDR1 is SQVTM, CDR2 ANQGSEA, per germline. The CDR3 has 14 residues. After removal of 3 bases from V and 4 bases from J, the junction contained 6 bases not matched to a gene. The CDR3 DNA follows: TGCAGCGTTGACCTGGGACAGGGGTTATACGAGCAGTACTTC. This codes for CSVDLGQGLYEQYF.

The chain joins TRBV6-5 to TRBJ1-1, with 8 bases aligning to TRBD1. From germline, CDR1 is MNHEY and CDR2 SVGAGI. CDR3 length: 14 residues. V lost 6 bases, J lost 0 bases, and 3 bases stayed unmatched. Here the CDR3 reads CASRDRAMNTEAFF. The CDR3 DNA sequence: TGTGCCAGCAGGGACAGGGCGATGAACACTGAAGCTTTCTTT.

This chain joins TRBV5-4 and TRBJ1-6; 10 nucleotides line up with TRBD1. After removal of 3 bases from V and 10 bases from J, the junction contained 19 bases not matched to a gene. Germline V gene lookup returns CDR1 SGHNT and CDR2 YYREEE (reference sequence). CDR3 size: 19 residues. CDR3 amino acids: CASSSSGTGAAVTGSPLHF. DNA for the CDR3: TGTGCCAGCAGCTCCTCCGGGACAGGGGCCGCCGTAACGGGATCACCCCTCCACTTT.

This clone was seen a single time. The chain uses TRBV2 and TRBJ1-5, with D perhaps matching TRBD1 (5 bases). V lost 8 bases, J lost 4 bases, and 12 bases lay in between. The germline V gene has CDR1 SNHLY and CDR2 FYNNEI. The CDR3 consists of 13 residues. The CDR3 bases are TGTGCCAGCTCGGACAATAGGAATCAGCCCCAGCATTTT. Its protein is CASSDNRNQPQHF.

V and J are TRBV2 and TRBJ1-5; no reliable D call. Germline V gene lookup returns CDR1 SNHLY and CDR2 FYNNEI. Trimming shortened V by 7 bases and J by 5 bases, and 12 bases separated the two germline ends. The CDR3 has 13 amino acids. The CDR3 DNA sequence: TGTGCCAGCAATGTGCAGCTAGATCAGCCCCAGCATTTT. Protein product: CASNVQLDQPQHF.

The genes are TRBV7-2 and TRBJ2-2; 14 bases map to TRBD2. The CDR3 is made up of 16 amino acids. CDR1 is SGHTA, CDR2 FQGNSA, per germline. V shed 3 bases and J 6 bases; nucleotides not matched to a gene: 3. CDR3 sequence: CASSLRTSGGPGELFF. CDR3 in DNA: TGTGCCAGCAGCTTGAGGACTAGCGGGGGGCCCGGGGAGCTGTTTTTT.

The DNA for the CDR3 is TGTGCCAGCAGCACGGACACAGGGACTAATGAAAAACTGTTTTTT. This sequence encodes CASSTDTGTNEKLFF. This chain joins TRBV5-4 and TRBJ1-4; maybe TRBD1 (6 bases). Trimming left V 4 bases short and J 2 bases short, with 12 bases between. The CDR3 spans 15 residues. Germline values: CDR1 SGHNT, CDR2 YYREEE (reference sequence).

The rearrangement uses TRBV11-2 and TRBJ1-6; D ambiguous. CDR3 size: 12 residues. V lost 5 bases and J lost 10, with 9 bases in between. CDR1 and CDR2 from the germline V gene are SGHAT and FQNNGV. The CDR3 nucleotides read TGTGCCAGCAGCCTTGGAGACTCACCCCTCCACTTT. Translating it yields CASSLGDSPLHF.

V gene TRBV5-4 combines with J gene TRBJ2-7; 9 nucleotides match TRBD1. J gave up 3 bases and V 3 bases, and 7 bases lay outside the gene matches. The CDR3 spans 15 residues. Germline CDR1 reads SGHNT; CDR2 reads YYREEE (reference sequence). The CDR3 is CASSSGPGQGYEQYF. CDR3 DNA: TGTGCCAGCAGCTCGGGTCCGGGACAGGGCTACGAGCAGTACTTC. Filled out from reference TRBV5-4 and TRBJ2-7, the complete variable domain reads ETGVTQSPTHLIKTRGQQVTLRCSSQSGHNTVSWYQQALGQGPQFIFQYYREEENGRGNFPPRFSGLQFPNYSSELNVNALELDDSALYLCASSSGPGQGYEQYFGPGTRLTVT.

The chain has TRBV2 and TRBJ1-5; the D gene is possibly TRBD1 (6 bases). This CDR3 has 14 amino acids. V was shortened by 5 bases and J by 7 bases, with 15 bases between the two germline ends. Germline V lookup: CDR1 SNHLY, CDR2 FYNNEI. The CDR3 protein is CASSLQGSIQPQHF. The DNA of the CDR3 is TGTGCCAGCAGTTTACAGGGTTCAATACAGCCCCAGCATTTT. Looking up the rest from reference TRBV2 and TRBJ1-5 gives the full variable domain: EPEVTQTPSHQVTQMGQEVILRCVPISNHLYFYWYRQILGQKVEFLVSFYNNEISEKSEIFDDQFSVERPDGSNFTLKIRSTKLEDSAMYFCASSLQGSIQPQHFGDGTRLSIL.

The rearrangement uses TRBV7-8 and TRBJ2-7; TRBD1 aligns across 8 bases. Germline loops: CDR1 SGHVS, CDR2 FQNEAQ. The J segment lost 6 bases and the V segment lost 5 bases, leaving 6 bases of the junction unmatched. This CDR3 is built from 13 residues. The CDR3 bases are TGTGCCAGCAGCCAACCAGGGGGCCGCGAGCAGTACTTC. Translating it yields CASSQPGGREQYF.

The chain recombines TRBV5-1 with TRBJ2-7; 8 positions match TRBD1. The CDR3 runs 18 residues. The germline V gene has CDR1 SGHRS and CDR2 YFSETQ. With 1 base clipped from V and 1 base from J, the junction kept 13 bases outside the gene matches. The CDR3 is CASSLWGTGTGLSYEQYF. DNA for the CDR3: TGCGCCAGCAGCTTGTGGGGGACCGGGACAGGATTGTCCTACGAGCAGTACTTC. The full variable domain, rest sourced from reference TRBV5-1 and TRBJ2-7, is KAGVTQTPRYLIKTRGQQVTLSCSPISGHRSVSWYQQTPGQGLQFLFEYFSETQRNKGNFPGRFSGRQFSNSRSEMNVSTLELGDSALYLCASSLWGTGTGLSYEQYFGPGTRLTVT.

The chain recombines TRBV1 with TRBJ1-5; the D segment call TRBD1 is taken from the table without a DNA check. TRBV1 constitutes a pseudogene. The CDR3 consists of 19 residues. CDR3 sequence reads: CTSSQDLQGDKIWICPQHF. For the CDR3, the DNA is TGCACCAGCAGCCAAGATCTACAGGGGGATAAGATTTGGATTTGTCCCCAGCATTTT.

This clone showed up just once. This chain links TRBV4-2 with TRBJ1-6; 7 bases are shared with TRBD1. The CDR3 has 20 residues. Germline V gene lookup returns CDR1 LGHNA and CDR2 YNFKEQ. V shed 0 bases, J shed 0 bases, and the junction held 11 bases outside the gene matches. The CDR3 region is CASSQDLHSQGDSYNSPLHF. The CDR3 region has the DNA TGTGCCAGCAGCCAAGATCTCCACTCTCAGGGGGACTCCTATAATTCACCCCTCCACTTT.